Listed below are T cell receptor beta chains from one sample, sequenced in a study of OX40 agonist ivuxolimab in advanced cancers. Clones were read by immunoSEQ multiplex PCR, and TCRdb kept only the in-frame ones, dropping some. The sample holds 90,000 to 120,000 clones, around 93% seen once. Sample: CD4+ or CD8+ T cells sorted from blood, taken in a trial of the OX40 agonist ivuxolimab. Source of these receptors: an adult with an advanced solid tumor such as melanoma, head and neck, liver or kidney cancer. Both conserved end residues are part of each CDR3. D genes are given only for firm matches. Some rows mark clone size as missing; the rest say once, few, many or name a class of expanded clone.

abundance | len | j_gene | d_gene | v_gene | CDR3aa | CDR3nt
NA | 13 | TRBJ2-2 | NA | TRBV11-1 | CASSAPSMGELFF | TGTGCCAGCAGCGCACCCTCTATGGGGGAGCTGTTTTTT
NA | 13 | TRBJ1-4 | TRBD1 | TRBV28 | CASRGQSHEKLFF | TGTGCCAGCCGGGGACAGTCACATGAAAAACTGTTTTTT
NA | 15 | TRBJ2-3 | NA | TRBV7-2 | CASSTPAPSTDTQYF | TGTGCCAGCAGCACCCCAGCGCCTAGCACAGATACGCAGTATTTT
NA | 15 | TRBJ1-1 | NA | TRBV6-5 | CASSYGTEGFTEAFF | TGTGCCAGCAGTTACGGGACTGAGGGCTTCACTGAAGCTTTCTTT
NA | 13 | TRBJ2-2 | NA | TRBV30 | CAWSVRNLGELFF | TGTGCCTGGAGTGTACGTAATCTGGGGGAGCTGTTTTTT
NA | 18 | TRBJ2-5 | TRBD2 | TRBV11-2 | CASSHHVGQAGARETQYF | TGTGCCAGCAGCCACCACGTCGGCCAAGCGGGAGCTCGAGAGACCCAGTACTTC
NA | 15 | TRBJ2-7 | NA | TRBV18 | CASSPSQGSDYEQYF | TGTGCCAGCTCACCAAGCCAGGGGAGTGACTACGAGCAGTACTTC
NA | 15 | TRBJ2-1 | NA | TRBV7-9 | CASSLEGGVTNEQFF | TGTGCCAGCAGCCTCGAGGGCGGGGTTACAAATGAGCAGTTCTTC
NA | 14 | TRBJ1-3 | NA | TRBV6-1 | CATRGAISGNTIYF | TGTGCCACCCGGGGGGCCATATCTGGAAACACCATATATTTT
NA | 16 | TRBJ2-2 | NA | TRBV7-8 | CASSLLSIGNTGELFF | TGTGCCAGCAGCTTATTGAGCATCGGGAACACCGGGGAGCTGTTTTTT
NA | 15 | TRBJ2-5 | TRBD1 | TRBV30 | CAWSKAPTGGETQYF | TGTGCCTGGAGTAAAGCTCCGACAGGGGGGGAGACCCAGTACTTC
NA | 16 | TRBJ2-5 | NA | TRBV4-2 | CASSQEGAGLQETQYF | TGTGCCAGCAGCCAAGAAGGGGCTGGACTGCAAGAGACCCAGTACTTC
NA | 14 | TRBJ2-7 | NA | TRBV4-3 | CASSSRVGGWEQYF | TGCGCCAGCAGCTCCAGGGTTGGAGGTTGGGAGCAGTACTTC
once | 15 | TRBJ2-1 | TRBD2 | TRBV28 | CASLGLAGLYNEQFF | TGTGCCAGCCTGGGACTAGCGGGGTTATACAATGAGCAGTTCTTC
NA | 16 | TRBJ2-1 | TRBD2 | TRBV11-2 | CASSLGLSGSYNEQFF | TGTGCCAGCAGCTTAGGGCTTAGCGGGAGTTACAATGAGCAGTTCTTC
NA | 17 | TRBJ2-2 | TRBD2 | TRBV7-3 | CASSLGLAGGVTGELFF | TGTGCCAGCAGCTTGGGACTAGCGGGAGGCGTTACCGGGGAGCTGTTTTTT
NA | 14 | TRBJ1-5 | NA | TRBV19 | CASSQNSGNQPQHF | TGTGCCAGTAGCCAGAACTCAGGGAATCAGCCCCAGCATTTT
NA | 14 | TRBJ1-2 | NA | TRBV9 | CASSVLGEDYGYTF | TGTGCCAGCAGCGTATTGGGGGAAGACTATGGCTACACCTTC
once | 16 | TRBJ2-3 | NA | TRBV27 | CASSLFEGSVEDTQYF | TGTGCCAGCAGTTTATTTGAGGGGTCCGTCGAAGATACGCAGTATTTT
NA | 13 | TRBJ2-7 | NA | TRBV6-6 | CASSPTEAGEQYF | TGTGCCAGCAGTCCCACGGAGGCGGGCGAGCAGTACTTC
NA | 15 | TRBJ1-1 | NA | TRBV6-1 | CASKIGPTQDTEAFF | TGTGCCAGCAAAATAGGGCCCACACAGGACACTGAAGCTTTCTTT
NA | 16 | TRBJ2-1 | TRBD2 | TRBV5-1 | CASSTMSGSSYNEQFF | TGCGCCAGCAGCACCATGAGCGGGAGCTCCTACAATGAGCAGTTCTTC